This T cell receptor beta chain was sequenced in a study of spatial heterogeneity in lung cancer. The time point is: sample taken at primary tumor resection. The donors comprised 60 to 80 untreated early-stage non-small cell lung cancer patients. The study's findings and limits: How many expanded intratumoral alpha and beta TCRs were present tracked the tumor mutation count, which was a count of nonsynonymous mutations.

Each TCR cDNA molecule bore a unique molecular identifier. TCRdb processed the 5' RACE reads anew with MiXCR; each CDR3 protein has one entry. Of 2,500 to 3,000 distinct CDR3 sequences listed, approximately 6.5% are singletons. Sample share makes this clonotype medium-sized. Its antigen is not identified. Because the library targeted alpha chains, this beta chain is an off-target read whose size means little. This CDR3 has 12 residues. V lost 4 bases and J 3 bases, leaving 10 bases between the germline ends. Germline CDR1 and CDR2: SQVTM and ANQGSEA. The sequence was obtained from a male donor with early-stage non-small cell lung cancer. This chain joins TRBV29-1 and TRBJ2-7; D uncertain. Specimen: lung tumor tissue, collected at surgery. As DNA, the CDR3 is TGCAGCGTTGTGGGCGATTACTACGAGCAGTACTTC. This encodes CSVVGDYYEQYF.